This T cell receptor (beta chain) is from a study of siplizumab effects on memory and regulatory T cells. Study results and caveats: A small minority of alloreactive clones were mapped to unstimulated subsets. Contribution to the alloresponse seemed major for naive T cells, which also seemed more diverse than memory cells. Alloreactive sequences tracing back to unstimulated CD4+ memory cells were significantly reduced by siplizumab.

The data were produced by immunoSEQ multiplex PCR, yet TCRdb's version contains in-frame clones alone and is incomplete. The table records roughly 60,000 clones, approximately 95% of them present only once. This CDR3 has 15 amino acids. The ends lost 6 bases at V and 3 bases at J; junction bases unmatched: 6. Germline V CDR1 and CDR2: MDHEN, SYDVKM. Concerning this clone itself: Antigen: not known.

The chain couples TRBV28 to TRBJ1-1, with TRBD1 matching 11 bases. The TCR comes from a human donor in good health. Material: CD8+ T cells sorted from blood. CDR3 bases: TGTGCCAGCAGGGACAGGGGGCGCTCGGACACTGAAGCTTTCTTT. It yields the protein CASRDRGRSDTEAFF.